Listed here are 19 T cell receptor beta chains from one sample, sequenced in a study of CD8 T cells in ankylosing spondylitis. Notes on the study in general: One TCR beta motif, made up of roughly 8 highly homologous variants, appeared characteristic of ankylosing spondylitis blood.

Antigens for these TCRs are unknown. Via MiXCR, TCRdb re-called the 5' RACE reads, giving one row per CDR3 protein. The sample includes roughly 700,000 distinct CDR3 sequences, 19% of them seen just once. The sample taken for sequencing was blood, either unsorted or a sorted T cell fraction (not recorded which). The receptors here all came from a male donor with ankylosing spondylitis.

The chain employs TRBV29-1 and TRBJ2-3, with D possibly matching TRBD2 (5 bases). There are 18 residues in the CDR3. Per germline, CDR1 SQVTM and CDR2 ANQGSEA. V was trimmed by 4 bases and J by 2 bases, leaving 25 bases between them. CDR3 amino acids: CSVGLARQASTLTDTQYF. DNA of the CDR3: TGCAGCGTTGGTTTAGCGAGGCAGGCCTCAACCCTCACAGATACGCAGTATTTT.

This clonotype was observed a handful of times. The V and J genes are TRBV7-9 and TRBJ1-2; D ambiguous. V was cut by 5 bases and J by 8 bases, with 18 bases left in between. CDR1 is SEHNR, CDR2 FQNEAQ, per germline (reference sequence). This CDR3 has 14 amino acids. The CDR3 reads CASSPNTDGEGYTF. CDR3 bases: TGTGCCAGCAGCCCTAATACCGACGGTGAGGGCTACACCTTC.

This clonotype has a handful of counts. CDR3 protein: CSANPGTMNEQYF. Written as DNA, the CDR3 is TGCAGTGCCAATCCCGGGACTATGAACGAGCAGTACTTC. This rearrangement joins TRBV20-1 to TRBJ2-7, with 7 bases aligning to TRBD2. Germline V lookup: CDR1 DFQATT, CDR2 SNEGSKA (reference sequence). Trimming took 6 bases from V and 5 from J; bases not matched to a gene: 10. The length of the CDR3 is 13 residues.

In its sample, this clonotype was seen a few times. The rearrangement joins TRBV6-1 to TRBJ2-1; 9 bases fit TRBD1. The CDR3 sequence is 17 residues long. Germline V lookup: CDR1 MNHNS, CDR2 SASEGT. Unmatched junction bases numbered 12, after V lost 6 bases and J lost 3 bases. The CDR3 is CASRPFTGTGFYNEQFF. The DNA of the CDR3 is TGTGCCAGCAGACCGTTCACCGGGACAGGGTTCTACAATGAGCAGTTCTTC.

This clonotype was seen more than once but under ten times. The rearrangement uses TRBV5-6 and TRBJ1-1, with unresolved D. Germline V gives CDR1 SGHDT, CDR2 YYEEEE. V was cut by 2 bases and J by 1 base, with 18 bases left in between. This CDR3 has 17 residues. The CDR3, as DNA: TGTGCCAGCAGCTTAAGCCTTCCACGGGCGAAGAACACTGAAGCTTTCTTT. As protein: CASSLSLPRAKNTEAFF.

This clonotype was seen only a few times. The chain employs TRBV6-1 and TRBJ2-1; tentatively, D is TRBD2 (6 bases). The germline CDR1 and CDR2 sequences are MNHNS and SASEGT. This CDR3 region has 13 residues. V was cut by 5 bases and J by 6 bases, with 11 bases left in between. In DNA form, the CDR3 reads TGTGCCAGCAGTCGGGGGAGCATCAATGAGCAGTTCTTC. Its translation is CASSRGSINEQFF.

There are a few counts of this clonotype. The chain recombines TRBV5-1 with TRBJ2-3; D remains ambiguous. The CDR3 has 16 residues. Germline V gives CDR1 SGHRS, CDR2 YFSETQ. V dropped 1 base and J dropped 2 bases, with 14 bases sitting between them. The CDR3: CASSLPSRSPTDTQYF. The CDR3 nucleotides read TGCGCCAGCAGCTTGCCCAGTCGGAGTCCCACAGATACGCAGTATTTT.

This clonotype was seen a few times. This chain joins TRBV27 and TRBJ2-1; 9 nucleotides line up with TRBD1. Germline V gene lookup returns CDR1 MNHEY and CDR2 SMNVEV (reference sequence). There are 15 residues in the CDR3. The V gene end was trimmed by 7 bases and the J gene end by 10 bases; junction bases not matched to a gene: 14. DNA for the CDR3: TGTGCCAGCACCAACAGGGGGACAGGGAGATACGAGCAGTTCTTC. It is translated as CASTNRGTGRYEQFF.

The chain joins TRBV28 to TRBJ2-3, with D possibly being TRBD2 (6 bases). Looked up from germline, CDR1 is MDHEN and CDR2 is SYDVKM. There are 15 residues in the CDR3. Deletions cut 8 bases from V and 6 bases from J, with 21 bases between. In nucleotides, the CDR3 is TGTGCCAGCCTCGTGGGCGGGACGTCTGCGGATACGCAGTATTTT. Translated, it gives CASLVGGTSADTQYF.

The chain combines TRBV3-1 with TRBJ2-7; tentatively, D is TRBD2 (5 bases). CDR3 size: 15 residues. With 0 bases removed from V and 0 bases from J, the gap between germline ends came to 9 bases. Germline V gives CDR1 LGHDT, CDR2 YNNKEL (reference sequence). The CDR3 sequence: CASSQDSSSSYEQYF. The DNA of the CDR3 is TGTGCCAGCAGCCAAGATTCTAGCAGCTCCTACGAGCAGTACTTC.

This clonotype was seen a handful of times. The rearrangement uses TRBV6-1 and TRBJ1-5, with D hard to call. The CDR3 extends over 14 amino acids. V gave up 10 bases and J gave up 5 bases, with 18 bases separating them. The germline V gene encodes CDR1 MNHNS and CDR2 SASEGT. The CDR3 protein is CATSPYAPHQPQHF. CDR3 DNA: TGTGCCACGAGCCCCTATGCTCCTCATCAGCCCCAGCATTTT.

V and J are TRBV3-1 and TRBJ1-1; no definite D call. The CDR3 loop spans 13 amino acids. Deletions cut 4 bases from V and 3 bases from J, with 9 bases between. The germline CDR1 and CDR2 sequences are LGHDT and YNNKEL (reference sequence). Written as DNA, the CDR3 is TGTGCCAGCAGCCCTAGGCAGGACACTGAAGCTTTCTTT. Translation gives CASSPRQDTEAFF.

This chain connects TRBV12-3 or TRBV12-4 to TRBJ2-1; D perhaps matches TRBD1 (5 bases). Between the trimmed V and J ends, which lost 6 bases and 5 bases, there was a span of 14 bases. CDR3 length: 14 residues. The CDR3 region is CASSPTLGHNEQFF. CDR3 bases: TGTGCCAGCAGCCCCACGTTGGGGCACAATGAGCAGTTCTTC.

The chain combines TRBV28 with TRBJ2-1; unclear D gene. CDR3 length equals 13 residues. Trimming left V 6 bases short and J 8 bases short, with 14 bases between. CDR1 and CDR2 (germline): MDHEN, SYDVKM. The CDR3 is CASSPPASHEQFF. Here the CDR3 DNA reads TGTGCCAGCAGCCCCCCCGCGTCGCATGAGCAGTTCTTC.

The rearrangement joins TRBV4-1 to TRBJ1-2, with D maybe TRBD1 (6 bases). With 1 base removed from V and 6 bases from J, the gap between germline ends came to 9 bases. Germline CDR1 is MGHRA and CDR2 is YSYEKL. This CDR3 spans 13 amino acids. CDR3 residues: CASSQVSGDGYTF. CDR3 bases: TGCGCCAGCAGCCAAGTATCAGGGGATGGCTACACCTTC.

The chain couples TRBV12-3 or TRBV12-4 to TRBJ1-2; 9 bases match TRBD1. This CDR3 has 13 residues. The trim removed 5 bases at V and 7 bases at J, leaving 5 bases unmatched. The CDR3 loop is CASSRRQGVGYTF. DNA of the CDR3: TGTGCCAGCAGTCGTAGACAGGGGGTTGGCTACACCTTC.

This clonotype occurred a few times. This chain connects TRBV20-1 to TRBJ1-5, with D perhaps matching TRBD1 (5 bases). Per germline, CDR1 DFQATT and CDR2 SNEGSKA (reference sequence). Trimming took 3 bases from V and 7 from J, leaving 16 bases between them. This CDR3 comprises 14 residues. CDR3 coding DNA: TGCAGTGCTAGCCCCCCCAGGGATCTCCAGCCCCAGCATTTT. It yields the protein CSASPPRDLQPQHF.

This chain links TRBV6-2 or TRBV6-3 with TRBJ2-7, with 8 bases that match TRBD1. The CDR3 loop spans 14 amino acids. Trimming took 10 bases from V and 6 from J; bases not matched to a gene: 14. In germline, CDR1 is MNHEY, CDR2 SVGEGT. The CDR3 sequence is CATAGTGRSGEQYF. For the CDR3, the DNA is TGTGCCACCGCGGGGACAGGCAGATCGGGCGAGCAGTACTTC.

This chain links TRBV28 with TRBJ2-7; maybe TRBD2 (5 bases). The CDR3 loop spans 14 amino acids. V was clipped by 7 bases and J by 3 bases, with 16 bases between them. Germline CDR1 MDHEN, CDR2 SYDVKM. The CDR3, as DNA: TGTGCCAGCAAAGAGACGGGAATGGTCTACGAGCAGTACTTC. Residues: CASKETGMVYEQYF.